Described below is a single T cell receptor beta chain sequence and its context. Its antigen is unknown. Clones were read by immunoSEQ multiplex PCR, and TCRdb kept only the in-frame ones, dropping some. The table has about 68,000 clones, roughly nine tenths seen once. This sample is part of a study of cytomegalovirus exposure and HLA in healthy donors. General observations from the study: The listing of about 150 TCR beta chains classed them as cytomegalovirus-associated. First-cohort TCR clusters tended to co-occur in the roughly 120 validation repertoires, a later analysis found. Confirmation in vitro established that a few CMV-associated chains were specific for CMV antigens.

From the 120-subject validation cohort, which was separate from the approximately 700-subject first cohort, the donors were drawn. This sequence originates from a man aged 18 to 29 in good health and CMV-seronegative. Source material: PBMCs.

The CDR3 region is CSVEWADTQYF. The CDR3 DNA reads as TGCAGCGTTGAATGGGCTGATACGCAGTATTTT. The chain recombines TRBV29-1 with TRBJ2-3; D not resolved. Trimming cost V 2 bases and J 6 bases, with 6 bases left between them. CDR3 length: 11 residues. The germline V gene has CDR1 SQVTM and CDR2 ANQGSEA.